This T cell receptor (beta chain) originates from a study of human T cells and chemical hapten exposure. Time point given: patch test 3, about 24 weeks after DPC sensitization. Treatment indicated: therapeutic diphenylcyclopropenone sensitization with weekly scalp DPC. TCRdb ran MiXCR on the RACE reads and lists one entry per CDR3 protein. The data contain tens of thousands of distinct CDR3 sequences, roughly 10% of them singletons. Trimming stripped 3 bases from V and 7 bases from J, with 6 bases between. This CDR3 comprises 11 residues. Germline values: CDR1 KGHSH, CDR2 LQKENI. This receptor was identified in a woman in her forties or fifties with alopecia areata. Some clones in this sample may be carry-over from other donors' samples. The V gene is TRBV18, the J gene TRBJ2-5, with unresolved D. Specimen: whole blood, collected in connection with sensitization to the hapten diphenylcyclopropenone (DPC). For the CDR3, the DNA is TGTGCCAGCTCACCCGGCGGGACCCAGTACTTC. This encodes CASSPGGTQYF.